This note documents a single T cell receptor (beta chain) sequence. Its specific antigen is unknown. Base qualities are missing; no much larger clone stands one base away. Each collaborating institution followed its own protocols to collect whole blood in K2EDTA tubes. For TCRbeta analysis, collaborators shipped samples in one of three forms: frozen whole blood, isolated PBMCs, or DNA extracted from either of those sample types. The data were obtained in a study of blood T cell repertoires in COVID-19 (TCRdb year 2020). Some background on the complete study: Samples from collaborators originated in the United States, Italy and Spain and spanned both the acute and convalescent phases of COVID-19. The material from the prospective study consisted of cDNA or gDNA derived from T cells, B-cell-depleted T cells, or PBMCs. The dataset comprised deeply sampled blood TCRbeta repertoires from subjects exposed to, actively infected with, or recovered from COVID-19. A freely available public database, intended as a resource for researchers studying the immune response to SARS-CoV-2, is where the repertoires were released. The samples were drawn from the first 160 participants of the ongoing ImmuneRACE study and from 1,254 subjects provided by 6 global collaborators. Nearly every sample came with metadata listing a de-identified subject ID, COVID-19 status, age in years and sex. Where available, HLA class I and class II types were obtained from metadata supplied by the sample provider rather than from assay-based typing.

The immunoSEQ Assay, a bias-controlled multiplex PCR, was used to amplify TCRbeta CDR3 regions from genomic DNA. The original pipeline was this. Nucleated cell counts per sample were estimated from amplification of reference gene primers within the assay. To quantify the absolute abundance of each unique TCRbeta CDR3 rearrangement, sequence reads were collapsed and filtered. For each sample, productive Simpson clonality was calculated by taking the square root of Simpson's diversity index across productive rearrangements. TCRdb mirrors the immuneACCESS table, restricted to in-frame sequences. Some clones are absent from its copies; in checked studies, under half trace to an unresolved V gene, and the reason for the others is unknown. From that table come the V and J calls and clone size; the DNA was used to work out D and trimming. The sample table contains some 250,000 clones; only one count was recorded for under 90% of them. Jointly, the top ten make up less than 4% of the sample.

Findings and caveats that apply to the study as a whole: The quantity of clinical and demographic metadata differed by source and by participant and was supplied without curation.

The CDR3 sequence holds 16 residues, the cysteine and phenylalanine included. Here the CDR3 DNA is all that survives: 48 bases in frame from base 1. Cut back by 1 base and 0 bases, the V and J ends lie 14 bases apart. Via the germline V gene, CDR1 is SGHRS and CDR2 YFSETQ. Sequenced input: peripheral blood. The TCR sequence derives from a woman aged 18-30 years with acute or convalescent COVID-19. The rearranged chain carries TRBV5-1 and TRBJ2-7; TRBD2 is a weak D gene call, 5 bases matching. The CDR3 region has the sequence CASSLRWSGSSYEQYF. The sequenced DNA: TGCGCCAGCAGCTTGAGATGGTCGGGGAGCTCCTACGAGCAGTACTTC.